This paragraph covers one T cell receptor beta chain sequence. CDR3 size: 15 residues. Trimming removed 2 bases from V and 9 bases from J; junction bases left unmatched: 10. Germline V gives CDR1 MGHRA, CDR2 YSYEKL. Original analysis: Amplifying reference gene primers gave estimates of nucleated cell counts. TCRdb's table, derived via immunoSEQ multiplex PCR, lists solely in-frame clones and lacks some. V, J and clone size were drawn from that table, and D and trimming were deduced from the DNA. The sample carries some 170,000 clones, 87% recorded once. These data come from a study of blood T cell repertoires in COVID-19. The wider study: Samples came from the United States, Italy and Spain, spanning acute and convalescent COVID-19.

V gene TRBV4-1 combines with J gene TRBJ2-1; 7 positions match TRBD2. Input material: PBMCs or T cells enriched from blood (not recorded which). The receptor was isolated from a human donor with acute COVID-19. The donor label of this sample is uncertain. The DNA of the CDR3 is TGCGCCAGCAGCCAAACACTTTTGGGGGGGAGTGAGCAGTTCTTC. It is translated as CASSQTLLGGSEQFF.